Listed below are T cell receptor beta chains from one sample, sequenced in a study of cytomegalovirus exposure and HLA in healthy donors. Clones were sequenced by immunoSEQ multiplex PCR, and TCRdb holds only the in-frame ones, with some missing. The sample contains 180,000 or so clones, roughly 73% of which appear only once. The source material was PBMCs. These receptors came from a woman aged 40 to 55 in good health and CMV-seropositive. The CDR3 runs from the conserved cysteine through the conserved F or W. Each record gives: clone size, V gene, J gene, D gene, CDR3 protein, CDR3 DNA. The D gene is left open where the match is weak. Rows may omit the clone size; those that give it use once, few, many or a size class.

>.|TRBV28|TRBJ2-7|TRBD2
CASSSSGFGLAGVSTYEQYF
TGTGCCAGCAGTTCCTCCGGTTTTGGACTAGCGGGAGTTTCTACCTACGAGCAGTACTTC
>.|TRBV4-1|TRBJ2-3|TRBD2
CASSPGLAGGEDTQYF
TGCGCCAGCAGCCCGGGACTAGCGGGAGGAGAAGATACGCAGTATTTT
>few|TRBV20-1|TRBJ1-1|.
CSVQGNTEAFF
TGCAGTGTACAGGGGAACACTGAAGCTTTCTTT
>.|TRBV18|TRBJ1-1|.
CASSPTREAEAFF
TGTGCCAGCTCACCAACGAGGGAAGCTGAAGCTTTCTTT
>.|TRBV5-1|TRBJ2-7|.
CASSLDGLNSYEQYF
TGCGCCAGCAGCTTGGATGGGCTAAACTCCTACGAGCAGTACTTC
>.|TRBV7-9|TRBJ2-7|.
CASSSPVQGGYEQYF
TGTGCCAGCAGCTCCCCCGTCCAGGGCGGTTACGAGCAGTACTTC
>.|TRBV19|TRBJ2-7|.
CASESATGNEQYF
TGTGCCAGTGAGAGCGCAACAGGGAACGAGCAGTACTTC
>.|TRBV7-9|TRBJ2-3|.
CASSREGATDTQYF
TGTGCCAGCAGCCGGGAGGGGGCAACAGATACGCAGTATTTT
>.|TRBV10-3|TRBJ1-5|.
CAISAEGGQPQHF
TGTGCCATCAGTGCTGAGGGAGGACAGCCCCAGCATTTT
>once|TRBV27|TRBJ2-5|TRBD2
CASSRAGGGTYQETQYF
TGTGCCAGCAGTAGGGCGGGGGGCGGGACGTACCAAGAGACCCAGTACTTC
>.|TRBV21-1|TRBJ2-4|.
CASSKRTSGSLAKNIQYF
TGTGCCAGCAGCAAAAGGACTAGCGGGAGTTTAGCCAAAAACATTCAGTACTTC
>few|TRBV5-1|TRBJ2-7|.
CASSSTLGAGEQYF
TGCGCCAGCAGCTCGACTCTAGGGGCTGGCGAGCAGTACTTC
>.|TRBV28|TRBJ2-3|.
CASRQSTDTQYF
TGTGCCAGCAGACAGAGCACAGATACGCAGTATTTT
>once|TRBV6-1|TRBJ2-4|.
CASSERLVAKNIQYF
TGTGCCAGCAGTGAACGACTAGTAGCCAAAAACATTCAGTACTTC
>.|TRBV19|TRBJ1-1|.
CASSIMRNTEAFF
TGTGCCAGTAGTATCATGCGAAACACTGAAGCTTTCTTT
>.|TRBV7-9|TRBJ1-3|.
CASRSPSGTPISGNTIYF
TGTGCCAGCAGATCCCCCTCCGGGACACCTATCTCTGGAAACACCATATATTTT